Below, 29 T cell receptor beta chains from the same sample are listed, as sequenced in a study of vaccination and CD4 T cells after COVID-19. Treatment given: roughly 10-day PBMC culture with coronavirus spike peptide pools or control peptides (ViraFEST assay). Once obtained from cultured CD4+ T cells, the DNA was sequenced using the Oncomine TCR Beta short-read assay. MiXCR was run by TCRdb on the PCR reads, yielding one entry per CDR3 protein. Counted here are 20,000 to 30,000 distinct CDR3 sequences, approximately 44% occurring once; the ten biggest clones make up 11%. Their antigens remain unidentified. The sequenced material came from CD4+ T cells from blood, cultured in vitro. Receptors originate from a human donor who had recovered from COVID-19.

This clonotype was seen more than once but under ten times. Written as DNA, the CDR3 is TGTGCCAGCGCCGATAGCGGGGGTTCCTACGAGCAGTACTTC. Translated, it gives CASADSGGSYEQYF. The rearrangement joins TRBV12-3 or TRBV12-4 to TRBJ2-7, with 9 positions matching TRBD2. Losses at the gene ends were 8 bases for V and 1 base for J; bases not matched to a gene: 6. The CDR3 runs 14 residues.

This clonotype occurred a few times. The rearrangement joins TRBV2 to TRBJ1-5; D possibly corresponds to TRBD1 (5 bases). Trimming pared 1 base from V and 3 bases from J, leaving 13 bases between. The germline V gene has CDR1 SNHLY and CDR2 FYNNEI. CDR3 length: 16 residues. The CDR3 loop reads CASSEGIGTFNQPQHF. CDR3 sequence (DNA): TGTGCCAGCAGTGAAGGGATTGGGACCTTCAATCAGCCCCAGCATTTT.

The J gene is TRBJ2-5, the V gene TRBV5-1; 11 bases are shared with TRBD1. The CDR3 sequence is 14 residues long. V lost 4 bases, J lost 4 bases, and 3 bases stayed unmatched. The V gene's germline CDR1 is SGHRS and CDR2 YFSETQ. The CDR3 sequence is CASSPGTGGETQYF. CDR3 in DNA: TGCGCCAGCAGCCCCGGGACAGGGGGAGAGACCCAGTACTTC.

The chain links TRBV6-2 or TRBV6-3 to TRBJ1-2; D gene ambiguous. There are 12 residues in the CDR3. The germline V and J ends were trimmed by 4 bases and 6 bases, with 9 bases remaining between them. Germline CDR1 MNHEY, CDR2 SVGEGT. CDR3: CASSWSGNGYTF. CDR3 bases: TGTGCCAGCAGTTGGTCGGGGAATGGCTACACCTTC.

The V and J genes are TRBV27 and TRBJ2-7; 11 nucleotides align to TRBD2. The CDR3 is 16 residues long. With 2 bases clipped from V and 4 bases from J, the junction kept 7 bases outside the gene matches. The V gene's germline CDR1 is MNHEY and CDR2 SMNVEV (reference sequence). The CDR3 nucleotides are TGTGCCAGCAGTTTAACTAGCGGGAGCCGTCCGTACGAGCAGTACTTC. This codes for CASSLTSGSRPYEQYF.

This chain links TRBV6-5 with TRBJ2-7, with a tentative D call TRBD2 (6 bases). Deletions cut 0 bases from V and 0 bases from J, with 21 bases between. Germline V lookup: CDR1 MNHEY, CDR2 SVGAGI. This CDR3 comprises 19 residues. The CDR3 protein is CASSYSKGRGRPSSYEQYF. The CDR3 nucleotides read TGTGCCAGCAGTTACTCGAAAGGGCGGGGCCGACCTAGCTCCTACGAGCAGTACTTC.

This clonotype was counted only a few times. The CDR3 loop is CASSLRPYNEQFF. The CDR3 DNA sequence: TGTGCCAGCAGTTTACGCCCGTACAATGAGCAGTTCTTC. This chain uses TRBV12-3 or TRBV12-4 with TRBJ2-1; the D is unclear. With 2 bases removed from V and 4 bases from J, the gap between germline ends came to 6 bases. The CDR3 runs to 13 residues.

This clonotype was found a few times. This chain links TRBV20-1 with TRBJ1-2; 12 bases agree with TRBD1. CDR1 and CDR2 from the germline V gene are DFQATT and SNEGSKA (reference sequence). CDR3 length: 14 amino acids. V shed 3 bases, J shed 7 bases, and the junction held 6 bases outside the gene matches. The CDR3 nucleotides read TGCAGTGCTAGCCCGGGACAGGGGGCGAGTGGCTACACCTTC. Its translation is CSASPGQGASGYTF.

This clonotype was picked up a small number of times. The chain couples TRBV19 to TRBJ2-7; 8 bases fit TRBD1. The V and J ends lost 6 bases and 3 bases, in that order; junction bases with no gene match: 10. CDR1 and CDR2 (germline): LNHDA, SQIVND (reference sequence). The CDR3 is made up of 15 amino acids. CDR3 in DNA: TGTGCCAGTAGGGGGGCCTATACAGGGGGCTACGAGCAGTACTTC. Protein product: CASRGAYTGGYEQYF.

In this sample, this clonotype turned up a few times. The V gene is TRBV7-9, the J gene TRBJ1-1; D is ambiguous. Germline lookup yields CDR1 SEHNR and CDR2 FQNEAQ (reference sequence). With 3 bases removed from V and 0 bases from J, the gap between germline ends came to 5 bases. The CDR3 covers 13 residues. Here the CDR3 reads CASSFQVNTEAFF. In DNA, the CDR3 is TGTGCCAGCAGCTTCCAAGTGAACACTGAAGCTTTCTTT.

This clonotype was picked up a small number of times. The chain recombines TRBV20-1 with TRBJ1-5; weak D call: TRBD1 (6 bases). Trimming took 5 bases from V and 5 from J, leaving 10 bases between them. The germline gives CDR1 DFQATT, CDR2 SNEGSKA (reference sequence). The CDR3 runs to 12 residues. The CDR3 DNA reads TGCAGTGCTGCAGGGGTACATCAGCCCCAGCATTTT. As protein: CSAAGVHQPQHF.

The chain recombines TRBV20-1 with TRBJ2-1; D is possibly TRBD1 (7 bases). In germline, CDR1 is DFQATT, CDR2 SNEGSKA (reference sequence). This CDR3 has 17 amino acids. Deletions cut 2 bases from V and 10 bases from J, with 27 bases between. For the CDR3, the DNA is TGCAGTGCTAGACTATTTCCAGGGGGGCCAAACCTAATCGAGCAGTTCTTC. It translates to CSARLFPGGPNLIEQFF.

The J gene is TRBJ2-3, the V gene TRBV6-5, with TRBD2 matching over 8 bases. The V and J ends lost 4 bases and 1 base, in that order; junction bases with no gene match: 10. The CDR3 spans 17 residues. CDR1 MNHEY and CDR2 SVGAGI come from the germline V gene. Here the CDR3 DNA reads TGTGCCAGCAGTTTTAGCGGGGCGACTTTGGGCACAGATACGCAGTATTTT. It specifies CASSFSGATLGTDTQYF.

Only a few counts were recorded for this clonotype. This chain links TRBV20-1 with TRBJ2-5; 8 nucleotides align to TRBD1. Trimming removed 6 bases from V and 4 bases from J; junction bases left unmatched: 10. The CDR3 has 14 amino acids. Germline CDR1 is DFQATT and CDR2 is SNEGSKA (reference sequence). This chain's CDR3 is CSAGDRGRSETQYF. DNA of the CDR3: TGCAGTGCCGGAGACAGGGGAAGATCAGAGACCCAGTACTTC.

This clonotype was observed a handful of times. This sequence joins TRBV28 and TRBJ1-1; 9 bases map to TRBD1. In germline, CDR1 is MDHEN, CDR2 SYDVKM. The CDR3 contains 15 residues. The ends lost 6 bases at V and 6 bases at J; junction bases unmatched: 11. The CDR3 DNA is TGTGCCAGCAGGATAACCGGGACAGGGATCGCTGAAGCTTTCTTT. This sequence encodes CASRITGTGIAEAFF.

The gene calls are TRBV18 and TRBJ1-5; 7 bases match TRBD1. The CDR3 length is 14 residues. Germline values: CDR1 KGHSH, CDR2 LQKENI. V was clipped by 3 bases and J by 7 bases; unmatched bases: 6. CDR3 sequence: CASSPLTGNQPQHF. CDR3 nucleotides: TGTGCCAGCTCACCCCTGACAGGGAACCAGCCCCAGCATTTT.

The chain employs TRBV2 and TRBJ2-7; D may be TRBD1 (6 bases). The CDR3 covers 15 residues. Trimming removed 8 bases from V and 6 bases from J, with 23 bases in between. Germline-derived CDR1 and CDR2 are SNHLY and FYNNEI. This CDR3 reads CASALQGPGQAEQYF. CDR3 bases: TGTGCCAGCGCATTACAGGGTCCAGGTCAGGCCGAGCAGTACTTC.

CDR3 protein: CSARDRTSGRASVQYF. Here the CDR3 DNA reads TGCAGTGCTAGAGATCGAACTAGCGGGAGGGCCTCGGTTCAGTACTTC. The chain is built from TRBV20-1 and TRBJ2-4, with 13 bases aligning to TRBD2. CDR3 length equals 16 residues. V dropped 0 bases and J dropped 11; count of bases not matched to a gene: 10. CDR1 and CDR2 from the germline V gene are DFQATT and SNEGSKA (reference sequence).

The V and J genes are TRBV7-9 and TRBJ2-5; D remains ambiguous. CDR1 and CDR2 (germline): SEHNR, FQNEAQ (reference sequence). This CDR3 contains 13 residues. V was shortened by 1 base and J by 5 bases, with 8 bases between the two germline ends. The CDR3 here is CASSLGGSETQYF. Written as DNA, the CDR3 is TGTGCCAGCAGCTTAGGTGGGTCGGAGACCCAGTACTTC.

The chain recombines TRBV7-2 with TRBJ2-1, with TRBD1 identical over 7 bases. The V segment lost 5 bases and the J segment 0 bases; nucleotides outside the gene matches: 4. Germline CDR1 and CDR2: SGHTA and FQGNSA. The CDR3 extends over 15 amino acids. CDR3 region: CASSLDRDSYNEQFF. DNA of the CDR3: TGTGCCAGCAGCCTCGACAGGGACTCCTACAATGAGCAGTTCTTC.

This sequence joins TRBV19 and TRBJ2-3; D is perhaps TRBD1 (5 bases). CDR3 length: 13 residues. Looked up from germline, CDR1 is LNHDA and CDR2 is SQIVND (reference sequence). The V and J ends lost 7 bases and 2 bases respectively, with 10 bases between them. Here the CDR3 DNA reads TGTGCCAGTACCGCGACAGACACAGATACGCAGTATTTT. Translation gives CASTATDTDTQYF.

The chain employs TRBV15 and TRBJ2-3, with D perhaps matching TRBD2 (6 bases). The CDR3 sequence is 14 residues long. Trimming removed 3 bases at V and 1 base at J, with 8 bases between. Germline CDR1 LNHNV, CDR2 YYDKDF (reference sequence). The CDR3 DNA reads TGTGCCACCAGCAGGCGGAGGGGCACAGATACGCAGTATTTT. Translating it yields CATSRRRGTDTQYF.

This chain connects TRBV1 to TRBJ2-7; the D call TRBD1 from the table was never checked on the DNA. TRBV1 corresponds to a pseudogene. This CDR3 contains 13 residues. CDR3 sequence: CTSSHKGANEQYF. Written as DNA, the CDR3 is TGCACCAGCAGCCATAAGGGGGCGAACGAGCAATACTTC.

The chain has TRBV2 and TRBJ2-3; TRBD2 might be the D (5 bases). From germline, CDR1 is SNHLY and CDR2 FYNNEI. The CDR3 has 13 residues. V lost 6 bases and J 5 bases, leaving 12 bases between the germline ends. CDR3 nucleotide sequence: TGTGCCAGCAGCAGCTCCGGGATAGATACGCAGTATTTT. Its protein is CASSSSGIDTQYF.

The J gene is TRBJ2-7, the V gene TRBV3-1, with a possible D match to TRBD1 (5 bases). Between the trimmed V and J ends, which lost 2 bases and 5 bases, there was a span of 19 bases. There are 16 residues in the CDR3. Germline V CDR1 and CDR2: LGHDT, YNNKEL (reference sequence). CDR3 in amino acids: CASSQHGASRSHEQYF. Written as DNA, the CDR3 is TGTGCCAGCAGCCAACATGGGGCGTCCCGGTCCCACGAGCAGTACTTC.

This clonotype was recorded a few times. The chain joins TRBV20-1 to TRBJ1-2; D gene ambiguous. The CDR3 totals 13 residues. Trimming removed 2 bases from V and 2 bases from J, with 9 bases in between. Germline V gene lookup returns CDR1 DFQATT and CDR2 SNEGSKA (reference sequence). CDR3 amino acids: CSARRQINYGYTF. CDR3 DNA sequence: TGCAGTGCTAGAAGGCAGATAAACTATGGCTACACCTTC.

This clonotype was seen once. This chain connects TRBV6-5 to TRBJ1-2; D is unclear. The CDR3 length is 14 residues. Germline V gene sequence: CDR1 MNHEY, CDR2 SVGAGI. V dropped 0 bases and J dropped 4 bases, with 9 bases sitting between them. The CDR3 DNA follows: TGTGCCAGCAGTTACTCGTTCCCGAGCTATGGCTACACCTTC. As protein: CASSYSFPSYGYTF.

This clonotype appeared once. The J gene is TRBJ2-1, the V gene TRBV2; D is undetermined. The CDR3 spans 11 residues. Germline CDR1 reads SNHLY; CDR2 reads FYNNEI. V dropped 3 bases and J dropped 10 bases, with 7 bases sitting between them. CDR3 residues: CASSDIQEQFF. In DNA form, the CDR3 reads TGTGCCAGCAGTGATATCCAGGAGCAGTTCTTC.

The chain has TRBV28 and TRBJ2-5; D is uncertain. The CDR3 has 14 amino acids. The germline V gene encodes CDR1 MDHEN and CDR2 SYDVKM. V lost 3 bases and J lost 2, with 10 bases in between. CDR3 nucleotides: TGTGCCAGCAGTTTGACGGCCCTACAAGAGACCCAGTACTTC. Translating gives CASSLTALQETQYF. Looking up the rest from reference TRBV28 and TRBJ2-5 gives the full variable domain: DVKVTQSSRYLVKRTGEKVFLECVQDMDHENMFWYRQDPGLGLRLIYFSYDVKMKEKGDIPEGYSVSREKKERFSLILESASTNQTSMYLCASSLTALQETQYFGPGTRLLVL.